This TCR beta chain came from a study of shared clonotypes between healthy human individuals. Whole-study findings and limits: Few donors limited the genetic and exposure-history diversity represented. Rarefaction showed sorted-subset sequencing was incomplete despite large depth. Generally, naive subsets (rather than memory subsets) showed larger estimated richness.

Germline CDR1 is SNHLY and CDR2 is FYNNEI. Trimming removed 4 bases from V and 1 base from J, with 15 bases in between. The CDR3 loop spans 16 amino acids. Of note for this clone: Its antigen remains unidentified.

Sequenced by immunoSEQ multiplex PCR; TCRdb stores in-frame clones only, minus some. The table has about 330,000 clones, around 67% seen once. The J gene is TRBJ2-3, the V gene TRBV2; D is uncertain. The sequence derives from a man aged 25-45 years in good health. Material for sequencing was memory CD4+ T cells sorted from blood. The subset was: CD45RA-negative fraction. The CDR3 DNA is TGTGCCAGCAGTGGACCCACCGGAGACCGCACAGATACGCAGTATTTT. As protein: CASSGPTGDRTDTQYF.